The source of this TCR beta chain is a study of blood T cell repertoires in COVID-19 (dated by TCRdb to 2019 to 2021). Regarding the study in general: The collaborator samples originated in the United States, Italy and Spain and spanned the acute and convalescent phases of COVID-19. The repertoires were released in a freely available public database meant as a resource for research on the immune response to SARS-CoV-2. Samples were obtained from the ongoing ImmuneRACE study (first 160 participants) and from 1,254 subjects provided by 6 global collaborators. The material from the prospective study consisted of cDNA or gDNA derived from T cells, B-cell-depleted T cells, or PBMCs. Where available, HLA class I and class II types were taken from metadata supplied by the sample provider and were not determined by assay-based typing. Deeply sampled blood TCRbeta repertoires from subjects exposed to, actively infected with, or recovered from COVID-19 were included in the dataset. Nearly every sample came with metadata listing a de-identified subject ID, COVID-19 status, age in years and sex. The study at large found these results: The amount of clinical and demographic metadata varied by source and participant and was provided uncurated.

Worth noting for this clone: The specificity of this receptor is unknown. No base qualities exist here, and no much larger clone lies one base off it.

The CDR3 runs 12 residues from the cysteine to the phenylalanine. Only the CDR3 DNA is retained, 36 bases long and in frame from the first base. V is clipped by 0 bases and J by 7 bases, and the sequence between their germline boundaries is 6 bases long. In the germline V gene, CDR1 corresponds to SGHDT and CDR2 to YYEEEE. Samples from volunteer blood donors who had recovered from COVID-19 were contributed by a second Seattle source. Each collaborating institution followed its own protocols to collect whole blood in K2EDTA tubes. For TCRbeta analysis, collaborator samples were shipped as frozen whole blood, as isolated PBMCs, or as DNA extracted from either sample type. The immunoSEQ Assay, a bias-controlled multiplex PCR, was used to amplify TCRbeta CDR3 regions from genomic DNA. Per the original workflow: Nucleated cell counts per sample were estimated from amplification of reference gene primers within the assay. To quantify the absolute abundance of each unique TCRbeta CDR3 rearrangement, sequence reads were collapsed and filtered. For each sample, productive Simpson clonality was calculated by taking the square root of Simpson's diversity index across productive rearrangements. Here the immuneACCESS table is served through TCRdb, limited to in-frame sequences with V and J called. Missing clones are a known gap in these copies; in checked studies unresolved V genes cover under half, and the rest lacks a known reason. V and J calls plus clone size are reproduced from that table; the DNA served to infer D and trimming. The sample profile shows about 260,000 clones; over 80% of them were found once. The top ten clones comprise approximately 1.5% of the sample.

The clonotype was recovered from a woman in her thirties or forties who had recovered from COVID-19. Material for sequencing was peripheral blood. The chain employs TRBV5-6 and TRBJ2-3; the D gene remains uncertain. The CDR3 is CASSLAKHTQYF. The nucleotide sequence is TGTGCCAGCAGCTTGGCGAAGCATACGCAGTATTTT.